This TCR beta chain was profiled in a study of T cells in Graves' hyperthyroidism and ophthalmopathy. Study-level points and caveats: Separation of ophthalmopathy from stable hyperthyroidism was achieved by a 13 V-J model. Blood held most thyroid clonotypes expanded above 0.001 frequency.

Trimming left V 0 bases short and J 0 bases short, with 9 bases between. Germline CDR1 and CDR2: DFQATT and SNEGSKA (reference sequence). The CDR3 runs to 14 residues. From RNA transcripts, TCR beta CDR3 regions were amplified. With the HTBI primer set, the TCR CDR3 went through a first round of RT-PCR. TCRdb independently ran MiXCR on the multiplex PCR reads; one entry per CDR3 protein. Of more than 300,000 distinct CDR3 sequences listed, about 15% are singletons. This clonotype was seen only a few times. Its specificity is not known. Exclusion of a patient resulted from uncontrolled infection, other autoimmune disease, pregnancy or lactation. Fresh peripheral blood, about 10 ml of it, supplied the PBMCs.

The receptor was derived from a woman younger than 45 with Graves' hyperthyroidism. Sequenced sample: blood. The rearrangement joins TRBV20-1 to TRBJ2-7, with a possible D match to TRBD2 (5 bases). CDR3 bases: TGCAGTGCTAGAGATTTAGCGTACTCCTACGAGCAGTACTTC. Its translation: CSARDLAYSYEQYF.